This T cell receptor (beta chain) was obtained from a study of T cells in Graves' hyperthyroidism and ophthalmopathy. Study observations and caveats: In blood, most of the thyroid clonotypes expanded above 0.001 were also present.

Hyperthyroidism of Graves' type that showed no ophthalmopathy progression within 18 months was stable. Newly diagnosed hyperthyroidism patients aged 18 to 65 years had disease lasting under 2 months. RNA transcripts gave rise to amplified TCR beta CDR3 regions. HTBI primers were the set used in a first-round RT-PCR of the TCR CDR3. TCRdb redid the calling of the multiplex PCR reads with MiXCR, one entry per CDR3 protein. The data contain over 700,000 distinct CDR3 sequences, roughly 32% of them singletons. The CDR3 is made up of 16 amino acids. V lost 5 bases, J lost 5 bases, and 11 bases stayed unmatched. Germline V CDR1 and CDR2: MGHDK, SYGVNS. Comment on this clonotype: The antigen remains unidentified.

This TCR was sampled from a woman between 40 and 55 years old with Graves' hyperthyroidism. The chain recombines TRBV25-1 with TRBJ1-5; TRBD1 agrees at 8 bases. Sequenced material: blood. The DNA for the CDR3 is TGTGCCAGCAGTCCATCCAGGGGGCTTCGGGATCAGCCCCAGCATTTT. This translates into CASSPSRGLRDQPQHF.